Presented here are 20 T cell receptor beta chains from one specimen sequenced in a study of CD8 T cells in ankylosing spondylitis. TCRdb processed the 5' RACE reads anew with MiXCR; each CDR3 protein has one entry. The table lists about 130,000 distinct CDR3 sequences, approximately 10% of them singletons. The sample comprised blood, either unsorted or a sorted T cell fraction (not recorded which). All receptors derive from a male donor with ankylosing spondylitis or in good health (not recorded which).

This clonotype was counted at least ten times. The J gene is TRBJ1-5, the V gene TRBV5-6; the D gene is possibly TRBD1 (6 bases). V was pared by 1 base and J by 0 bases, with 14 bases between. Germline assignment: CDR1 SGHDT and CDR2 YYEEEE. There are 17 residues in the CDR3. Here the CDR3 reads CASSLLGGGYSNQPQHF. Here the CDR3 DNA reads TGTGCCAGCAGCTTGTTAGGGGGGGGTTATAGCAATCAGCCCCAGCATTTT.

This clonotype was found many times. The CDR3 bases are TGTGCCAGCGGGAGTTCCACAGATACGCAGTATTTT. This translates into CASGSSTDTQYF. The chain combines TRBV28 with TRBJ2-3; the D gene is possibly TRBD2 (5 bases). Trimming pared 8 bases from V and 2 bases from J, leaving 8 bases between. Per germline, CDR1 MDHEN and CDR2 SYDVKM. The CDR3 is 12 amino acids.

This clonotype was detected only a few times. The V call is TRBV12-3 or TRBV12-4, the J call TRBJ1-2; 9 bases are shared with TRBD1. CDR3 length: 13 residues. V gave up 7 bases and J gave up 5 bases; unmatched junction bases: 5. For the CDR3, the DNA is TGTGCCAGCAAACAGGGGGCGGGATATGGCTACACCTTC. Amino acids: CASKQGAGYGYTF.

This clonotype was seen at least ten times. The rearrangement uses TRBV3-1 and TRBJ2-5; 8 nucleotides match TRBD2. CDR1 is LGHDT and CDR2 is YNNKEL in the germline V gene (reference sequence). The CDR3 loop spans 14 amino acids. J was trimmed by 2 bases and V by 4 bases; bases with no gene match: 3. The CDR3 sequence: CASSLQRGQETQYF. CDR3 nucleotides: TGTGCCAGCAGCCTCCAGCGGGGGCAAGAGACCCAGTACTTC.

This chain uses TRBV12-3 or TRBV12-4 with TRBJ1-1; D not resolved. The V and J ends lost 3 bases and 6 bases respectively, with 14 bases between them. There are 14 residues in the CDR3. The CDR3 spells CASSFKSRRPEAFF. The CDR3 DNA reads TGTGCCAGCAGTTTCAAATCCAGACGTCCTGAAGCTTTCTTT.

This clonotype has ten or more counts. This chain's CDR3 is CSVASPEAFF. As DNA, the CDR3 is TGCAGCGTTGCCAGTCCTGAAGCTTTCTTT. The chain links TRBV29-1 to TRBJ1-1, with D unclear. Germline V gene sequence: CDR1 SQVTM, CDR2 ANQGSEA. The V end lost 4 bases, the J end lost 6 bases, and 6 bases lay between the germline ends. The CDR3 spans 10 residues.

This clonotype was counted at least ten times. The chain carries TRBV7-2 and TRBJ2-1; 8 bases are shared with TRBD1. From germline, CDR1 is SGHTA and CDR2 FQGNSA. The trim removed 5 bases at V and 5 bases at J, leaving 11 bases unmatched. The CDR3 is 16 residues long. Here the CDR3 DNA reads TGTGCCAGCAGCGGCCGGACAGGGCCCCCAAACAATGAGCAGTTCTTC. This sequence encodes CASSGRTGPPNNEQFF.

This sequence joins TRBV11-2 and TRBJ2-5; D gene uncertain. V was shortened by 5 bases and J by 1 base, with 14 bases between the two germline ends. Germline V lookup: CDR1 SGHAT, CDR2 FQNNGV. The CDR3 loop spans 15 amino acids. The DNA of the CDR3 is TGTGCCAGCAGCCCCGGTTCTTCAGGCCAAGAGACCCAGTACTTC. Translated: CASSPGSSGQETQYF.

This clonotype was counted ten times or more. The chain carries TRBV20-1 and TRBJ2-7; D possibly corresponds to TRBD1 (6 bases). Looked up from germline, CDR1 is DFQATT and CDR2 is SNEGSKA (reference sequence). With 5 bases removed from V and 1 base from J, the gap between germline ends came to 9 bases. The CDR3 covers 12 residues. CDR3: CSAGGQSYEQYF. The CDR3 coding sequence is TGCAGTGCTGGAGGACAGTCCTACGAGCAGTACTTC.

The CDR3 reads CSVADYAQYF. The CDR3 DNA reads as TGCAGCGTGGCGGATTATGCCCAGTACTTC. The chain combines TRBV29-1 with TRBJ2-5; unclear D gene. CDR3 length: 10 amino acids. The V and J ends lost 6 bases and 9 bases respectively, with 11 bases between them. Germline values: CDR1 SQVTM, CDR2 ANQGSEA.

This clonotype was found many times. V and J are TRBV12-3 or TRBV12-4 and TRBJ2-2; D uncertain. Trimming removed 3 bases from V and 0 bases from J, with 8 bases in between. The CDR3 length is 15 residues. CDR3 residues: CASSLALPNTGELFF. CDR3 sequence (DNA): TGTGCCAGCAGTTTGGCGCTACCGAACACCGGGGAGCTGTTTTTT.

This clonotype has ten or more counts. The rearrangement joins TRBV7-6 to TRBJ1-4, with D hard to call. Germline-derived CDR1 and CDR2 are SGHVS and FNYEAQ. The CDR3 is 13 residues long. Trimming cost V 4 bases and J 7 bases, with 10 bases left between them. CDR3 sequence (DNA): TGTGCCAGCAGCTCGACCCGGAGTGAAAAACTGTTTTTT. Translation gives CASSSTRSEKLFF.

This clonotype was seen at least ten times. This chain joins TRBV4-3 and TRBJ2-1, with unresolved D. In germline, CDR1 is LGHNA, CDR2 YSLEER. The CDR3 spans 12 residues. V was shortened by 2 bases and J by 5 bases, with 4 bases between the two germline ends. The chain's CDR3 is CASSQLHNEQFF. CDR3 bases: TGCGCCAGCAGCCAATTACACAATGAGCAGTTCTTC.

The chain carries TRBV7-2 and TRBJ2-1; the D is unclear. This CDR3 has 16 amino acids. V was cut by 5 bases and J by 8 bases, with 22 bases left in between. Germline V CDR1 and CDR2: SGHTA, FQGNSA. The CDR3 DNA sequence: TGTGCCAGCAGCCCCGGTCAAGCCATAGGGTCTGATGAGCAGTTCTTC. Amino acids: CASSPGQAIGSDEQFF.

A few counts support this clonotype. This chain uses TRBV7-2 with TRBJ2-4; TRBD2 matches at 7 bases. This CDR3 is built from 14 residues. CDR1 is SGHTA and CDR2 is FQGNSA in the germline V gene. After removal of 2 bases from V and 7 bases from J, the junction contained 5 bases not matched to a gene. CDR3 sequence: CASSLPEGGNIQYF. The DNA of the CDR3 is TGTGCCAGCAGCTTACCCGAGGGAGGGAACATTCAGTACTTC.

Remarks on this clonotype: This may be a read error: a much more frequent sequence differs by one nucleotide. V and J are TRBV20-1 and TRBJ2-7, with TRBD2 identical over 10 bases. The CDR3 extends over 15 amino acids. The J segment lost 3 bases and the V segment lost 3 bases, leaving 8 bases of the junction unmatched. Germline V lookup: CDR1 DFQATT, CDR2 SNEGSKA (reference sequence). The CDR3 here is CSARGFGTSDYEQYF. CDR3 bases: TGCAGTGCTAGGGGGTTTGGGACTAGCGACTACGAGCAGTACTTC.

This clonotype occurred a few times. This chain links TRBV9 with TRBJ2-3; no clear D. Per germline, CDR1 SGDLS and CDR2 YYNGEE. The length of the CDR3 is 15 residues. Trimming stripped 2 bases from V and 5 bases from J, with 15 bases between. CDR3 nucleotide sequence: TGTGCCAGCAGCGTTACTTACGGGCGTCAAGATACGCAGTATTTT. Protein sequence: CASSVTYGRQDTQYF.

At least ten counts were recorded for this clonotype. The chain is built from TRBV7-2 and TRBJ1-1, with unresolved D. This CDR3 comprises 14 residues. The V end was cut by 1 base, the J end by 2 bases, with 8 bases between. Germline V gene sequence: CDR1 SGHTA, CDR2 FQGNSA. The CDR3 region is CASSLGLANTEAFF. CDR3 DNA sequence: TGTGCCAGCAGCTTAGGCCTTGCAAACACTGAAGCTTTCTTT.

In its sample, this clonotype was seen many times. The chain combines TRBV12-3 or TRBV12-4 with TRBJ2-7; TRBD2 matches at 11 bases. Losses at the gene ends were 1 base for V and 2 bases for J; bases not matched to a gene: 4. This CDR3 spans 16 amino acids. The CDR3, as DNA: TGTGCCAGCAGTTTAGGTGGGACTAGCGGTCCCTACGAGCAGTACTTC. Encoded protein: CASSLGGTSGPYEQYF.

This clonotype came up many times. The V gene is TRBV5-6, the J gene TRBJ2-2; maybe TRBD1 (5 bases). Germline V gives CDR1 SGHDT, CDR2 YYEEEE. The CDR3 has 16 residues. The V end lost 4 bases, the J end lost 7 bases, and 20 bases lay between the germline ends. CDR3 bases: TGTGCCAGCAGCCCGCAGGGTAGTCTCAACGGCGGGGAGCTGTTTTTT. This sequence encodes CASSPQGSLNGGELFF.